This TCR beta chain was identified during a study of neurological immune-mediated disorders. This clonotype was counted many times. The germline CDR1 and CDR2 sequences are SQVTM and ANQGSEA. CDR3 length equals 14 residues. V lost 4 bases, J lost 1 base, and 14 bases lay in between. Each CDR3 protein is one row after TCRdb ran MiXCR on the 5' RACE reads. The repertoire holds 60,000 to 85,000 distinct CDR3 sequences, around 5% seen once, with about 2.2% in the top ten. V usage is TRBV29-1 and J usage is TRBJ2-7; D might be TRBD2 (6 bases). Sequenced sample: PBMCs. The receptor was isolated from a woman aged 70 to 79 with multiple sclerosis. The DNA of the CDR3 is TGCAGCGTTGGTGGTCCCGGGACTTCCTACGAGCAGTACTTC. Translating gives CSVGGPGTSYEQYF.